The following is a T cell receptor beta chain sequence with its context. The antigen is undetermined. Sequenced with the Oncomine TCR Beta short-read assay was DNA taken from cultured CD4+ T cells. From the PCR reads, TCRdb called clonotypes with MiXCR, one entry per CDR3 protein. The table has more than 15,000 distinct CDR3 sequences, approximately 26% seen once; the top ten hold roughly a tenth. The entry originates in a study of vaccination and CD4 T cells after COVID-19. The overall study: Convalescent patients gave post-COVID blood a median about 100 days post-diagnosis, range 35 to 161.

Documented treatment: roughly 10-day PBMC culture with coronavirus spike peptide pools or control peptides (ViraFEST assay). A negative selection step was used to isolate CD4+ T cells once culture had run for less than 13 days. Germline V gene lookup returns CDR1 DFQATT and CDR2 SNEGSKA (reference sequence). V gave up 1 base and J gave up 1 base; unmatched junction bases: 4. The length of the CDR3 is 16 residues. This TCR derives from a human donor with COVID-19. The rearrangement uses TRBV20-1 and TRBJ2-3; 11 bases match TRBD2. The sample consisted of cultured CD4+ T cells from blood. The CDR3: CSARGPTSGGTDTQYF. CDR3 sequence (DNA): TGCAGTGCTAGAGGCCCGACTAGCGGGGGCACAGATACGCAGTATTTT.